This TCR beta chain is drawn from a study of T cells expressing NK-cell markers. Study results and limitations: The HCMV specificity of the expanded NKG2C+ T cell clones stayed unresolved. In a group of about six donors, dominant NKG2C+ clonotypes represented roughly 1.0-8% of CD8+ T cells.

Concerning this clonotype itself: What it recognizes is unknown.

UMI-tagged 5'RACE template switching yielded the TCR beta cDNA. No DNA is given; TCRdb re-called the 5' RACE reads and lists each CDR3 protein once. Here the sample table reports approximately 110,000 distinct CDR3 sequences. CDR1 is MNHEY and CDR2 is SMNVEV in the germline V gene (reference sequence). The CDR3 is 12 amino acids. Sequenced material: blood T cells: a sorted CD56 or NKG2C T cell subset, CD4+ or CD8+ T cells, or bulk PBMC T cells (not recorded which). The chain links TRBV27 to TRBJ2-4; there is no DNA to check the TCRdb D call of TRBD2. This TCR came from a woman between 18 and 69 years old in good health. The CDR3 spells CASRSGGDIQYF.